Sequencing of this TCR beta chain was carried out in a study of HIV-infected patients and healthy controls. MiXCR, run by TCRdb on the 5' RACE reads, gives a single entry per CDR3 protein. The data hold some 19,000 distinct CDR3 sequences, with about a sixth observed a single time. The germline gives CDR1 LNHDA, CDR2 SQIVND (reference sequence). The CDR3 is made up of 10 amino acids. Trimming cost V 7 bases and J 4 bases, with 4 bases left between them. The clonotype originates from a human donor in good health. The J gene is TRBJ2-5, the V gene TRBV19; D is undetermined. Sequenced sample: CD8+ T cells from blood. The CDR3 DNA reads as TGTGCCAGTAAGGGAGAGACCCAGTACTTC. Protein product: CASKGETQYF. The variable domain in full, with the rest retrieved from reference TRBV19 and TRBJ2-5, is DGGITQSPKYLFRKEGQNVTLSCEQNLNHDAMYWYRQDPGQGLRLIYYSQIVNDFQKGDIAEGYSVSREKKESFPLTVTSAQKNPTAFYLCASKGETQYFGPGTRLLVL.